The present TCR beta chain was sequenced within a study of siplizumab effects on memory and regulatory T cells. Using immunoSEQ multiplex PCR, the repertoire was profiled, and TCRdb retains in-frame clones only, with some absent. The profile shows about 110,000 clones, about 90% of them singletons. Trimming left V 6 bases short and J 3 bases short, with 16 bases between. The CDR3 is 15 residues long. Germline-derived CDR1 and CDR2 are MNHNS and SASEGT. The chain is built from TRBV6-1 and TRBJ2-3; either TRBD1 or TRBD2 may fit D (5 bases each). Sequencing used Tregs sorted from blood. The sequence came from a human donor in good health. CDR3 sequence reads: CASRVGPYTTDTQYF. For the CDR3, the DNA is TGTGCCAGCAGAGTGGGACCATATACGACAGATACGCAGTATTTT.